These 24 T cell receptor beta chains share one sample of origin, sequenced in a study of T cells in Graves' hyperthyroidism and ophthalmopathy. Template material for amplifying TCR beta CDR3 regions consisted of RNA transcripts. RT-PCR in the first round (using the HTBI primer set) targeted the TCR CDR3. Each CDR3 protein is one row after TCRdb ran MiXCR on the multiplex PCR reads. The sample lists approximately 600,000 distinct CDR3 sequences, 12% to 15% seen once, with roughly 7.7% in the top ten. The sequenced sample consisted of blood. The receptors stem from a woman under 30 with Graves' ophthalmopathy.

This clonotype occurred a few times. V is TRBV10-3 and J is TRBJ1-3, with unresolved D. The V gene lost 6 bases and the J gene lost 2 bases, with 5 bases spanning the gap. CDR3 length equals 12 residues. From germline, CDR1 is ENHRY and CDR2 SYGVKD. The CDR3 nucleotides read TGTGCCATCAGGCCCCCTGGAAACACCATATATTTT. Translated: CAIRPPGNTIYF.

At least ten counts were recorded for this clonotype. The rearrangement uses TRBV9 and TRBJ1-2, with 10 bases lining up with TRBD1. Germline values: CDR1 SGDLS, CDR2 YYNGEE. Germline trimming cut 0 bases from V and 6 bases from J; bases unmatched to any gene: 8. CDR3 size: 16 residues. CDR3 in amino acids: CASSVEGTGELDGYTF. Written as DNA, the CDR3 is TGTGCCAGCAGCGTAGAAGGGACAGGGGAGCTCGATGGCTACACCTTC.

This clonotype was counted between two and nine times. The rearrangement uses TRBV30 and TRBJ1-4; 11 bases agree with TRBD1. Germline CDR1 reads GTSNPN; CDR2 reads SVGIG (reference sequence). The CDR3 runs 17 residues. V was clipped by 1 base and J by 1 base; unmatched bases: 5. CDR3 residues: CAWSGGQGAKTNEKLFF. CDR3 sequence (DNA): TGTGCCTGGAGTGGTGGACAGGGGGCGAAAACTAATGAAAAACTGTTTTTT.

The rearrangement links TRBV7-8 to TRBJ2-1; either TRBD1 or TRBD2 may supply D (5 bases each). V was cut by 3 bases and J by 6 bases, with 36 bases left in between. The CDR3 runs 22 residues. Germline V gene lookup returns CDR1 SGHVS and CDR2 FQNEAQ. The chain's CDR3 is CASSFSYGVRGSGKRGANEQFF. Here the CDR3 DNA reads TGTGCCAGCAGCTTCTCATATGGGGTCCGTGGTTCGGGCAAAAGAGGGGCCAATGAGCAGTTCTTC.

The sample holds many counts of this clonotype. The gene calls are TRBV20-1 and TRBJ1-5; TRBD1 matches 7 bases. The CDR3 runs to 14 residues. J lost 3 bases, V lost 4 bases, and 6 bases had no gene match. Per germline, CDR1 DFQATT and CDR2 SNEGSKA (reference sequence). DNA for the CDR3: TGCAGTGCTATGGACAGGCTTTTCAATCAGCCCCAGCATTTT. This codes for CSAMDRLFNQPQHF.

This clonotype was recorded many times. CDR3 nucleotides: TGTGCCACCAGTGCCGCTCAGGGGGCGTTTAATGAGCAGTACTTC. Translating it yields CATSAAQGAFNEQYF. The chain employs TRBV24-1 and TRBJ2-7; TRBD1 agrees at 8 bases. Germline V gene lookup returns CDR1 KGHDR and CDR2 SFDVKD. The CDR3 totals 15 residues. Germline trimming cut 5 bases from V and 7 bases from J; bases unmatched to any gene: 12.

Concerning this clonotype itself: This may stem from a read error, because a much larger clone lies one nucleotide away. This chain uses TRBV6-2 or TRBV6-3 with TRBJ2-1; D ambiguous. Germline V gene data show CDR1 as MNHEY and CDR2 as SVGEGT. The CDR3 is 13 amino acids. As DNA, the CDR3 is TGTGCCAGCAGGGACCCAAGCCACAATGAGCAGCTCTTC. Protein: CASRDPSHNEQLF.

This clonotype was seen only a few times. The rearrangement links TRBV10-3 to TRBJ2-2, with 7 nucleotides matching TRBD2. CDR1 ENHRY and CDR2 SYGVKD come from the germline V gene. The CDR3 sequence is 18 residues long. The V and J ends lost 3 bases and 4 bases, in that order; junction bases with no gene match: 14. In nucleotides, the CDR3 is TGTGCCATCAGTGACCAAAACCCTGCGGGGGTCGGCACCGGGGAGCTGTTTTTT. It yields the protein CAISDQNPAGVGTGELFF.

The chain links TRBV7-8 to TRBJ1-4; D may be TRBD1 (6 bases). The length of the CDR3 is 18 residues. V was shortened by 1 base and J by 5 bases, with 20 bases between the two germline ends. Germline V CDR1 and CDR2: SGHVS, FQNEAQ. The CDR3 here is CASSLVNRIQGLNEKLFF. The CDR3 DNA sequence: TGTGCCAGCAGCTTAGTTAACAGAATACAGGGACTAAATGAAAAACTGTTTTTT.

This clonotype appeared a few times. The V and J genes are TRBV9 and TRBJ1-1, with 8 bases lining up with TRBD1. V trimming: 6 bases; J trimming: 2 bases; junction bases outside the gene matches: 6. The V gene's germline CDR1 is SGDLS and CDR2 YYNGEE. The CDR3 has 14 residues. The CDR3 DNA sequence: TGTGCCAGCAACAGGGGGGGGGAAAACACTGAAGCTTTCTTT. The encoded protein is CASNRGGENTEAFF.

This clonotype appeared many times. The chain links TRBV29-1 to TRBJ2-7, with TRBD1 matching over 9 bases. J gave up 7 bases and V 2 bases, and 9 bases lay outside the gene matches. This CDR3 is 14 amino acids long. Germline values: CDR1 SQVTM, CDR2 ANQGSEA. The CDR3 is CSVEFVDRGGEQYF. Written as DNA, the CDR3 is TGCAGCGTTGAATTTGTGGACAGGGGCGGGGAGCAGTACTTC.

This clonotype was counted between two and nine times. J is TRBJ1-5 and V is TRBV6-1; 10 bases are a match to TRBD1. V shed 5 bases and J 4 bases; nucleotides not matched to a gene: 5. This CDR3 spans 15 amino acids. CDR1 is MNHNS, CDR2 SASEGT, per germline. The CDR3 DNA follows: TGTGCCAGCAGTTATCGGACAGGGGGAAATCAGCCCCAGCATTTT. It yields the protein CASSYRTGGNQPQHF.

The chain has TRBV2 and TRBJ2-7, with D perhaps given as TRBD1 or TRBD2 (5 bases each). The CDR3 sequence is 11 residues long. The ends were cut back, 5 bases at V and 9 bases at J, with 11 bases in the middle. The germline gives CDR1 SNHLY, CDR2 FYNNEI. CDR3 nucleotides: TGTGCCAGCAGTTCCCGGGACCTGCAGTACTTC. This codes for CASSSRDLQYF.

The rearrangement links TRBV19 to TRBJ2-6; 12 nucleotides align to TRBD1. Germline V gene lookup returns CDR1 LNHDA and CDR2 SQIVND (reference sequence). With 3 bases clipped from V and 2 bases from J, the junction kept 8 bases outside the gene matches. The CDR3 loop spans 19 amino acids. CDR3 loop: CASSIDPGQGATGANVLTF. The DNA of the CDR3 is TGTGCCAGTAGTATCGATCCGGGACAGGGGGCCACTGGGGCCAACGTCCTGACTTTC.

Only a few counts were recorded for this clonotype. CDR3 region: CSCEGWSTNGELFF. CDR3 nucleotides: TGCAGCTGTGAGGGGTGGTCGACCAACGGGGAGCTGTTTTTT. This chain uses TRBV29-1 with TRBJ2-2; D may correspond to TRBD1 or TRBD2 (5 bases each). Trimming left V 8 bases short and J 7 bases short, with 20 bases between. CDR3 length equals 14 residues. Germline V gene sequence: CDR1 SQVTM, CDR2 ANQGSEA.

This clonotype was detected ten times or more. The V gene is TRBV7-9, the J gene TRBJ1-2; 7 bases align to TRBD1. Germline V gene sequence: CDR1 SEHNR, CDR2 FQNEAQ (reference sequence). The V segment lost 3 bases and the J segment 4 bases; nucleotides outside the gene matches: 11. This CDR3 has 16 residues. CDR3 coding DNA: TGTGCCAGCAGCTTGCAACGGCGACAGGGAGTCTATGGCTACACCTTC. It yields the protein CASSLQRRQGVYGYTF.

This clonotype has a count of ten or more. The rearrangement links TRBV28 to TRBJ2-4; 7 positions match TRBD1. CDR3 length: 17 amino acids. Germline loops: CDR1 MDHEN, CDR2 SYDVKM. The J segment lost 1 base and the V segment lost 2 bases, leaving 8 bases of the junction unmatched. In DNA form, the CDR3 reads TGTGCCAGCAGTTTACTCAAAGAGGGGGCGGCCAAAAACATTCAGTACTTC. Encoded protein: CASSLLKEGAAKNIQYF.

This clonotype was observed many times. The J gene is TRBJ2-7, the V gene TRBV12-5, with no clear D. Germline V gene data show CDR1 as LGHNT and CDR2 as FRNRAP. This CDR3 is built from 13 residues. V lost 1 base to trimming and J lost 7 bases, with 11 bases between them. CDR3 sequence: CASGLAFVREQYF. The CDR3 nucleotides are TGTGCTAGTGGTTTGGCTTTTGTGAGAGAGCAGTACTTC.

This clonotype was observed many times. The J gene is TRBJ1-3, the V gene TRBV11-2, with 8 bases identical to TRBD1. The ends lost 5 bases at V and 1 base at J; junction bases unmatched: 4. In germline, CDR1 is SGHAT, CDR2 FQNNGV. This CDR3 has 15 amino acids. Here the CDR3 DNA reads TGTGCCAGCAGCCGACAGGGGCTGTCTGGAAACACCATATATTTT. Encoded protein: CASSRQGLSGNTIYF.

This clonotype was observed many times. The CDR3 DNA reads as TGTGCCACCAGTGATTGGGGACAGGGCACCGGGGAGCTGTTTTTT. Translation gives CATSDWGQGTGELFF. The V and J genes are TRBV24-1 and TRBJ2-2, with TRBD1 matching over 9 bases. CDR3 length: 15 amino acids. The germline CDR1 and CDR2 sequences are KGHDR and SFDVKD. The J segment lost 4 bases and the V segment lost 2 bases, leaving 1 base of the junction unmatched.

This clonotype was seen repeatedly, ten times or more. The V call is TRBV7-2, the J call TRBJ1-2, with D perhaps matching TRBD1 (6 bases). The CDR3 is 16 amino acids. CDR1 SGHTA and CDR2 FQGNSA come from the germline V gene. V was shortened by 7 bases and J by 0 bases, with 18 bases between the two germline ends. The CDR3 loop reads CASTTVSGTPNYGYTF. CDR3 bases: TGTGCCAGCACCACAGTGTCTGGGACACCTAACTATGGCTACACCTTC.

The genes are TRBV7-9 and TRBJ1-3, with no clear D. This CDR3 is built from 17 residues. Trimming took off 7 bases at V and 0 bases at J, with 19 bases between the two ends. The germline CDR1 and CDR2 sequences are SEHNR and FQNEAQ (reference sequence). This CDR3 reads CASISSPDSSSGNTIYF. The CDR3 DNA follows: TGTGCCAGCATCTCATCGCCCGACTCCAGCTCTGGAAACACCATATATTTT.

In its sample, this clonotype was seen a few times. The chain recombines TRBV12-3 or TRBV12-4 with TRBJ2-7; 7 positions match TRBD2. The V and J ends lost 8 bases and 3 bases, in that order; junction bases with no gene match: 22. This CDR3 has 18 amino acids. The CDR3 bases are TGTGCCAGCTCACCACCGGGGTTAGCGGGCATAGGGCACTACGAGCAGTACTTC. Its protein is CASSPPGLAGIGHYEQYF.

The sample holds many counts of this clonotype. The rearrangement joins TRBV28 to TRBJ2-6; no clear D gene. Trimming left V 5 bases short and J 4 bases short, with 6 bases between. There are 13 residues in the CDR3. CDR1 and CDR2 (germline): MDHEN, SYDVKM. This CDR3 is CASSVMGANVLTF. CDR3 DNA sequence: TGTGCCAGCAGTGTAATGGGGGCCAACGTCCTGACTTTC.